This passage covers 6 T cell receptor beta chains from one sample sequenced in a study of blood T cell repertoires in COVID-19. Clones were read by immunoSEQ multiplex PCR, and TCRdb kept only the in-frame ones, dropping some. The sample lists 120,000 to 150,000 clones, 70% to 85% seen once, with around 1.6% in the top ten. Sequencing used PBMCs or T cells enriched from blood (not recorded which). The receptors originated from a woman younger than 30 who had been exposed to COVID-19.

This clone was picked up one time. The V gene is TRBV7-6, the J gene TRBJ2-1, with 8 bases lining up with TRBD2. Germline loops: CDR1 SGHVS, CDR2 FNYEAQ. This CDR3 region has 15 residues. V gave up 1 base and J gave up 4 bases; unmatched junction bases: 3. The CDR3 nucleotides are TGTGCCAGCAGCTTAGACGGGACTAGGTACAATGAGCAGTTCTTC. This translates into CASSLDGTRYNEQFF.

This chain links TRBV2 with TRBJ2-1; TRBD2 matches 9 bases. There are 15 residues in the CDR3. V shed 1 base, J shed 9 bases, and the junction held 7 bases outside the gene matches. Per germline, CDR1 SNHLY and CDR2 FYNNEI. CDR3 residues: CASSEGGREGTEQFF. CDR3 DNA: TGTGCCAGCAGTGAAGGAGGGCGGGAGGGCACTGAGCAGTTCTTC.

The V gene is TRBV5-4, the J gene TRBJ2-7; a possible D gene is TRBD2 (6 bases). Germline lookup yields CDR1 SGHNT and CDR2 YYREEE (reference sequence). The CDR3 spans 14 residues. The V gene lost 2 bases and the J gene lost 6 bases, with 15 bases spanning the gap. The CDR3 spells CASSFGGTGREQYF. CDR3 DNA: TGTGCCAGCAGCTTCGGGGGAACCGGTCGCGAGCAGTACTTC.

This clone has more than one count but fewer than ten. V and J are TRBV18 and TRBJ2-7; TRBD2 aligns across 7 bases. Unmatched junction bases numbered 0, after V lost 0 bases and J lost 1 base. The CDR3 consists of 14 residues. In germline, CDR1 is KGHSH, CDR2 LQKENI. This CDR3 reads CASSPPGGSYEQYF. DNA of the CDR3: TGTGCCAGCTCACCACCGGGGGGGTCCTACGAGCAGTACTTC.

This clone was detected only once. The chain combines TRBV6-5 with TRBJ2-7; perhaps TRBD1 as D (5 bases). The germline V gene encodes CDR1 MNHEY and CDR2 SVGAGI. There are 15 residues in the CDR3. The V end lost 2 bases, the J end lost 2 bases, and 13 bases lay between the germline ends. The chain's CDR3 is CASSYGPQATYEQYF. The CDR3 coding sequence is TGTGCCAGCAGTTACGGCCCACAGGCCACCTACGAGCAGTACTTC.

The chain uses TRBV3-1 (or the pseudogene TRBV3-2) and TRBJ1-3; D may be TRBD1 (5 bases). Germline CDR1 is LGHDT and CDR2 is YNNKEL (reference sequence). V lost 0 bases and J lost 1, with 13 bases in between. The CDR3 has 17 residues. CDR3 protein: CASSQDRGGTSGNTIYF. The CDR3 DNA reads as TGTGCCAGCAGCCAAGATCGCGGGGGAACGTCTGGAAACACCATATATTTT.